These T cell receptor beta chains were read from a single sample in a study of T cell responses to AZD1222 COVID-19 vaccine. Repertoires were generated with immunoSEQ multiplex PCR, while TCRdb's copy carries only in-frame clones and drops some. This sample has 150,000 to 200,000 clones; approximately 88% occur once, and the top ten carry 1.1%. Sequenced material: peripheral blood, taken 28 days after the second AZD1222 dose. The origin of the receptors is an adult who received the AZD1222 COVID-19 vaccine. CDR3s include the opening cysteine and the closing phenylalanine or tryptophan. The D gene is left open where the match is weak. Part of the rows lack a size; the others show once, few, many or a class for expanded clones.

>NA|TRBV6-5|TRBJ1-4|NA
CASSLDRTATNEKLFF
TGTGCCAGCAGTTTAGACAGGACTGCAACTAATGAAAAACTGTTTTTT
>TRBD2|TRBV7-2|TRBJ2-1|NA
CASSLVTSGGIYNEQFF
TGTGCCAGCAGCTTAGTGACTAGCGGGGGAATTTACAATGAGCAGTTCTTC
>NA|TRBV4-2|TRBJ1-4|NA
CASSRGGASEKLFF
TGTGCCAGCAGCCGAGGGGGGGCTAGTGAAAAACTGTTTTTT
>NA|TRBV29-1|TRBJ2-7|NA
CSVHRDYEQYF
TGCAGCGTTCACAGGGACTACGAGCAGTACTTC
>NA|TRBV20-1|TRBJ2-5|once
CSASSTAGDATQYF
TGCAGTGCTAGTTCAACCGCCGGGGATGCGACCCAGTACTTC
>NA|TRBV19|TRBJ1-5|NA
CASSGGVESNQPQHF
TGTGCCAGTAGTGGCGGTGTCGAGAGCAATCAGCCCCAGCATTTT
>NA|TRBV7-6|TRBJ2-1|once
CASSPGTKQFF
TGTGCCAGCAGCCCCGGCACAAAGCAGTTCTTC
>TRBD2|TRBV7-2|TRBJ2-1|NA
CASSLAHPEERGGHGSYNEQFF
TGTGCCAGCAGCTTAGCCCACCCGGAGGAGCGGGGGGGCCACGGCTCCTACAATGAGCAGTTCTTC
>NA|TRBV10-3|TRBJ1-1|once
CAISSFSRGGTEAFF
TGTGCCATCAGCAGCTTCAGCAGGGGCGGGACTGAAGCTTTCTTT
>TRBD2|TRBV9|TRBJ2-7|NA
CASSVGGLALIYEQYF
TGTGCCAGCAGCGTAGGCGGACTAGCTTTAATCTACGAGCAGTACTTC
>TRBD1|TRBV6-2/TRBV6-3|TRBJ2-7|NA
CASSYDRVGYEQYF
TGTGCCAGCAGTTACGACAGGGTTGGCTACGAGCAGTACTTC
>NA|TRBV11-2|TRBJ2-5|once
CASSLTQMQETQYF
TGTGCCAGCAGCTTAACACAGATGCAAGAGACCCAGTACTTC
>NA|TRBV13|TRBJ1-1|once
CASSFLDGQNTEAFF
TGTGCCAGCAGCTTCCTAGACGGCCAGAACACTGAAGCTTTCTTT
>TRBD2|TRBV7-6|TRBJ2-7|NA
CASSSHSSGGLEQYF
TGTGCCAGCAGCTCCCATTCTAGCGGGGGATTAGAGCAGTACTTC
>NA|TRBV12-3/TRBV12-4|TRBJ2-7|NA
CASSLYSSYEQYF
TGTGCCAGCAGTTTGTACAGCTCCTACGAGCAGTACTTC
>NA|TRBV11-2|TRBJ2-5|NA
CASSLDMASETQYF
TGTGCCAGCAGCTTAGATATGGCCTCCGAGACCCAGTACTTC
>NA|TRBV4-2|TRBJ2-5|NA
CASSPRVWGGETQYF
TGTGCCAGCAGCCCCCGGGTTTGGGGTGGAGAGACCCAGTACTTC